What follows are 3 T cell receptor beta chains derived from one specimen sequenced in a study of tumor-infiltrating lymphocytes in primary liver carcinoma. From unsorted bulk tissue weighing roughly 18-31 mg, DNA and RNA were co-extracted. Reverse transcription of roughly 480 ng total RNA with a constant-region primer produced TCR beta cDNA. Three rounds of nested multiplex PCR with slightly modified ARM-PCR produced TCR beta libraries. TRBV1-TRBV30 forward primers and a C-beta reverse primer were used in the first two PCR rounds, which each ran for nine to ten cycles. MiXCR, run by TCRdb on the multiplex PCR reads, gives a single entry per CDR3 protein. This sample has 90,000 to 150,000 distinct CDR3 sequences; less than 80% occur once, and the top ten carry 9.3%. The sequencing input was liver tumor tissue from sampling region 1. Regarding subset: tumor region T1, superior pole. The receptors were sampled from a woman aged 55-75 years with primary liver carcinoma and hepatitis B virus infection.

As for this clonotype: At one end, the junction sequence differs from germline, possibly due to a read error. The genes are TRBV6-5 and TRBJ1-2; the match to TRBD1 covers 7 bases. This CDR3 has 14 residues. Per the germline V gene, CDR1 is MNHEY and CDR2 is SVGAGI. As DNA, the CDR3 is TGTGCCATCAGCTTAAGACAGGGTCGGTATGTCTACACCTTC. Translation gives CAISLRQGRYVYTF.

V gene TRBV29-1 combines with J gene TRBJ1-2; no reliable D call. Germline CDR1 is SQVTM and CDR2 is ANQGSEA. The CDR3 totals 12 residues. Trimming pared 6 bases from V and 2 bases from J, leaving 10 bases between. CDR3 region: CSVGRGNYGYTF. DNA for the CDR3: TGCAGCGTCGGGAGAGGGAACTATGGCTACACCTTC.

On this clonotype itself: The junction shows a germline mismatch at one end, possibly a read error. The rearrangement joins TRBV6-6 to TRBJ1-2; 10 bases line up with TRBD1. CDR3 length: 13 residues. Germline V CDR1 and CDR2: MNHNY, SVGAGI (reference sequence). CDR3 in DNA: TGTGCCAGTAGTTACGGGGACAGGGGCGGCTACACCTTC. It encodes CASSYGDRGGYTF.